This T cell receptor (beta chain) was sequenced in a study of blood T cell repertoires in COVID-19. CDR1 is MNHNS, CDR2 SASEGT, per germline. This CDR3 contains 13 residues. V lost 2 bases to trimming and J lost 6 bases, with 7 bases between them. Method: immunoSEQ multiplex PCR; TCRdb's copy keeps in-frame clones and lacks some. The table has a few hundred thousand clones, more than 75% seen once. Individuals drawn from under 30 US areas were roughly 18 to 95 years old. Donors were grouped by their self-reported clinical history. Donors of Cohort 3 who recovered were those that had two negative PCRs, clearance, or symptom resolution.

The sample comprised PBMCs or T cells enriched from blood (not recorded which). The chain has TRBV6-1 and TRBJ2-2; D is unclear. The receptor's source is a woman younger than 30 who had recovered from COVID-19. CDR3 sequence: CASSEQASGELFF. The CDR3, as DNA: TGTGCCAGCAGTGAACAGGCCTCCGGGGAGCTGTTTTTT.